These 18 T cell receptor beta chains share one sample of origin, sequenced in a study of Ad26.COV2.S vaccination and SARS-CoV-2 variants (dated by TCRdb to the early 2020s). According to the study, the label for this sample's time point signals: individuals recovered from natural SARS-CoV-2 infection. Receptor amplification or capture employed the immunoSEQ multiplex PCR assay. Sourced from immuneACCESS, this table was stored by TCRdb with only in-frame sequences that have V and J called. A share of the clones is absent; for the studies checked, an unresolved V gene accounts for under half, and the remainder has no known explanation. The sample has tens of thousands of clones on record, around 82% of them singletons. The ten largest clones take up roughly 15% of the sample. The sample here was peripheral blood, taken after recovery from COVID-19. These receptors were obtained from a human donor who had recovered from COVID-19.

This chain uses TRBV9 with TRBJ2-2; weak D call: TRBD1 (6 bases). Germline CDR1 is SGDLS and CDR2 is YYNGEE. Trimming took off 0 bases at V and 3 bases at J, with 12 bases between the two ends. The CDR3 runs to 16 residues. The CDR3 spells CASSVAGDGYTGELFF. The CDR3 bases are TGTGCCAGCAGCGTAGCAGGGGATGGATACACCGGGGAGCTGTTTTTT.

This rearrangement joins TRBV18 to TRBJ2-1, with 8 nucleotides matching TRBD1. CDR3 length: 16 amino acids. With V trimmed by 1 base and J by 0 bases, 2 bases remained unmatched. Germline V CDR1 and CDR2: KGHSH, LQKENI. CDR3 sequence reads: CASSPLTGGSYNEQFF. Written as DNA, the CDR3 is TGTGCCAGCTCACCACTTACAGGGGGCTCCTACAATGAGCAGTTCTTC.

This chain uses TRBV28 with TRBJ2-1; a possible D gene is TRBD1 (6 bases). Between the trimmed V and J ends, which lost 3 bases and 4 bases, there was a span of 10 bases. Germline CDR1 is MDHEN and CDR2 is SYDVKM. The CDR3 totals 14 residues. CDR3 residues: CASSFVDRYNEQFF. For the CDR3, the DNA is TGTGCCAGCAGTTTCGTAGACAGGTACAATGAGCAGTTCTTC. Full variable domain (missing parts from reference TRBV28 and TRBJ2-1): DVKVTQSSRYLVKRTGEKVFLECVQDMDHENMFWYRQDPGLGLRLIYFSYDVKMKEKGDIPEGYSVSREKKERFSLILESASTNQTSMYLCASSFVDRYNEQFFGPGTRLTVL.

The CDR3 coding sequence is TGTGCCAGCAGCTTACCTCGCGGGGGGGGCACCGGGGAGCTGTTTTTT. Its protein product is CASSLPRGGGTGELFF. The chain uses TRBV7-2 and TRBJ2-2, with 9 bases that match TRBD2. CDR3 length equals 16 residues. Germline CDR1 is SGHTA and CDR2 is FQGNSA. The J segment lost 4 bases and the V segment lost 2 bases, leaving 5 bases of the junction unmatched.

This rearrangement joins TRBV9 to TRBJ2-1; 7 nucleotides agree with TRBD2. Germline trimming cut 4 bases from V and 5 bases from J; bases unmatched to any gene: 15. Per germline, CDR1 SGDLS and CDR2 YYNGEE. The CDR3 has 17 residues. CDR3 sequence (DNA): TGTGCCAGCAGCCCCTCAGCGCGCGGACTAGTTAACAATGAGCAGTTCTTC. Translated: CASSPSARGLVNNEQFF.

The chain joins TRBV28 to TRBJ2-7, with TRBD1 identical over 9 bases. This CDR3 contains 15 residues. Germline assignment: CDR1 MDHEN and CDR2 SYDVKM. J was trimmed by 6 bases and V by 3 bases; bases with no gene match: 9. The CDR3 DNA reads as TGTGCCAGCAGTTTGCTGGGACAGGGCCTCGGCGAGCAGTACTTC. Its translation is CASSLLGQGLGEQYF. Filled out from reference TRBV28 and TRBJ2-7, the complete variable domain reads DVKVTQSSRYLVKRTGEKVFLECVQDMDHENMFWYRQDPGLGLRLIYFSYDVKMKEKGDIPEGYSVSREKKERFSLILESASTNQTSMYLCASSLLGQGLGEQYFGPGTRLTVT.

The chain links TRBV11-2 to TRBJ2-1; D might be TRBD1 or TRBD2, each matching 5 bases. V lost 3 bases to trimming and J lost 3 bases, with 6 bases between them. The CDR3 contains 13 residues. Germline CDR1 and CDR2: SGHAT and FQNNGV. The CDR3 here is CASSLGVYNEQFF. As DNA, the CDR3 is TGTGCCAGCAGCTTGGGGGTCTACAATGAGCAGTTCTTC.

V gene TRBV10-1 combines with J gene TRBJ2-3; tentative D call: TRBD2 (6 bases). In germline, CDR1 is WNHNN, CDR2 SYGVQD (reference sequence). Trimming took off 6 bases at V and 0 bases at J, with 16 bases between the two ends. CDR3 size: 16 residues. The CDR3 region has the DNA TGCGCCAGCAGCGAAAACCCCGGGAGAAGCACAGATACGCAGTATTTT. It codes for CASSENPGRSTDTQYF.

CDR3 residues: CASTLNGGAGETQYF. CDR3 DNA: TGTGCCAGCACCCTTAACGGTGGGGCCGGGGAGACCCAGTACTTC. The chain couples TRBV6-5 to TRBJ2-5; TRBD1 might be the D (5 bases). The germline V and J ends were trimmed by 7 bases and 5 bases, with 20 bases remaining between them. The length of the CDR3 is 15 residues. In germline, CDR1 is MNHEY, CDR2 SVGAGI.

CDR3 coding DNA: TGTGCCAGCAGCTTAGGCACGCGGGCAGGGAGTAGCAATCAGCCCCAGCATTTT. As protein: CASSLGTRAGSSNQPQHF. The J gene is TRBJ1-5, the V gene TRBV7-8; D may be TRBD1 (5 bases). The V gene's germline CDR1 is SGHVS and CDR2 FQNEAQ. The V and J ends lost 1 base and 0 bases respectively, with 16 bases between them. The CDR3 length is 18 residues.

The chain uses TRBV5-1 and TRBJ1-4; a possible D gene is TRBD1 (6 bases). Germline lookup yields CDR1 SGHRS and CDR2 YFSETQ. The CDR3 contains 14 residues. The germline V and J ends were trimmed by 4 bases and 3 bases, with 10 bases remaining between them. CDR3 loop: CASSQRGSNEKLFF. As DNA, the CDR3 is TGCGCCAGCAGCCAAAGGGGGTCTAATGAAAAACTGTTTTTT.

The chain combines TRBV7-2 with TRBJ2-1, with 11 positions matching TRBD2. The CDR3 runs to 16 residues. The germline gives CDR1 SGHTA, CDR2 FQGNSA. Trimming at V came to 5 bases and at J to 5 bases, leaving 8 bases not matched to a gene. CDR3 in amino acids: CASSVASGRTDNEQFF. For the CDR3, the DNA is TGTGCCAGCAGCGTTGCTAGCGGGAGGACGGACAATGAGCAGTTCTTC.

The chain joins TRBV10-2 to TRBJ2-2, with TRBD2 as a possible D gene (6 bases). V was cut by 0 bases and J by 2 bases, with 13 bases left in between. The CDR3 totals 17 residues. Per the germline V gene, CDR1 is WSHSY and CDR2 is SAAADI. Here the CDR3 DNA reads TGCGCCAGCAGTGAGTCGAGCGGGCCTCTAAACACCGGGGAGCTGTTTTTT. The encoded protein is CASSESSGPLNTGELFF.

The rearrangement links TRBV5-1 to TRBJ2-3; no clear D. V was clipped by 2 bases and J by 2 bases, with 3 bases between them. CDR3 length equals 12 residues. Germline CDR1 SGHRS, CDR2 YFSETQ. The CDR3 loop is CASSFNTDTQYF. CDR3 bases: TGCGCCAGCAGCTTCAACACAGATACGCAGTATTTT. The full variable domain, in which reference TRBV5-1 and TRBJ2-3 provide the parts outside the CDR3, is KAGVTQTPRYLIKTRGQQVTLSCSPISGHRSVSWYQQTPGQGLQFLFEYFSETQRNKGNFPGRFSGRQFSNSRSEMNVSTLELGDSALYLCASSFNTDTQYFGPGTRLTVL.

The V call is TRBV7-2, the J call TRBJ2-3, with 12 positions matching TRBD2. Germline V gives CDR1 SGHTA, CDR2 FQGNSA. After removal of 0 bases from V and 5 bases from J, the junction contained 6 bases not matched to a gene. The CDR3 is made up of 17 amino acids. CDR3 sequence reads: CASSLAGGGLAGDTQYF. CDR3 sequence (DNA): TGTGCCAGCAGCTTAGCGGGAGGGGGACTAGCGGGAGATACGCAGTATTTT.

The rearrangement uses TRBV7-6 and TRBJ2-3; the match to TRBD2 covers 8 bases. J was trimmed by 3 bases and V by 1 base; bases with no gene match: 6. The germline CDR1 and CDR2 sequences are SGHVS and FNYEAQ. The CDR3 extends over 16 amino acids. This chain's CDR3 is CASSLETGGSTDTQYF. In DNA form, the CDR3 reads TGTGCCAGCAGCTTAGAAACGGGAGGGAGTACAGATACGCAGTATTTT.

V is TRBV7-3 and J is TRBJ2-7; D is possibly TRBD1 (6 bases). V dropped 4 bases and J dropped 4 bases, with 11 bases sitting between them. The V gene's germline CDR1 is SGHTA and CDR2 FQGTGA. The CDR3 is made up of 13 amino acids. Written as DNA, the CDR3 is TGTGCCAGCAGCTCGGACAGTTTTTACGAGCAGTACTTC. This translates into CASSSDSFYEQYF.

The chain is built from TRBV10-3 and TRBJ1-5; D uncertain. With 1 base removed from V and 5 bases from J, the gap between germline ends came to 6 bases. The germline V gene has CDR1 ENHRY and CDR2 SYGVKD. This CDR3 is 13 amino acids long. The CDR3 spells CAISEFTDQPQHF. In DNA form, the CDR3 reads TGTGCCATCAGTGAGTTTACCGATCAGCCCCAGCATTTT.